This T cell receptor (beta chain) is drawn from a study of blood T cell repertoires in COVID-19. In the study's own analysis: Researchers report that nucleated cell counts were estimated from reference gene primer amplification. The assay was immunoSEQ multiplex PCR, and TCRdb's table has in-frame clones only and misses some. From that table come the V and J calls and clone size; the DNA was used to work out D and trimming. The data contain 150,000 to 200,000 clones, approximately 83% of them seen just once; the ten biggest clones take up 2.6%. V lost 3 bases and J lost 4, with 11 bases in between. Germline loops: CDR1 MNHEY, CDR2 SMNVEV (reference sequence). The CDR3 loop spans 14 amino acids.

This sequence was found in a human donor with acute or convalescent COVID-19. The donor label of this sample is uncertain. Sequencing used peripheral blood. The rearrangement uses TRBV27 and TRBJ2-3; tentative D call: TRBD2 (5 bases). CDR3 region: CASSFTGSADTQYF. The CDR3 DNA reads TGTGCCAGCAGTTTTACGGGGAGCGCAGATACGCAGTATTTT.